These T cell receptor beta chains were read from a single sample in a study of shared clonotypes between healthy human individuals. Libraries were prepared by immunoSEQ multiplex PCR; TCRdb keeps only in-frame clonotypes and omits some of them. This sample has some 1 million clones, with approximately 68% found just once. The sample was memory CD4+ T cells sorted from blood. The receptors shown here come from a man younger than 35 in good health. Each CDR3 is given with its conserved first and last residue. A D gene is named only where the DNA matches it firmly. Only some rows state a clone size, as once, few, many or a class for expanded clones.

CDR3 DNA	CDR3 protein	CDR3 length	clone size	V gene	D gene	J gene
TGCGCCAGCAGCCAAGTGTCATCCAGCTATAATTCACCCCTCCACTTT	CASSQVSSSYNSPLHF	16	.	TRBV4-1	.	TRBJ1-6
TGTGCCAGCAGCTTATTTCGGACTAGCGGGAGTTTTTCCTACGAGCAGTACTTC	CASSLFRTSGSFSYEQYF	18	once	TRBV7-2	TRBD2	TRBJ2-7
TGTGCCAGCAGCACGCGCGCAGATACGCAGTATTTT	CASSTRADTQYF	12	.	TRBV7-2	.	TRBJ2-3
TGTGCCAGCAGCTCCTATGCAAGGGCATCCTACTCCTACGAGCAGTACTTC	CASSSYARASYSYEQYF	17	once	TRBV11-2	.	TRBJ2-7
TGTGCCTGGAGCCCCATGGGCTCTGGAAACACCATATATTTT	CAWSPMGSGNTIYF	14	once	TRBV30	.	TRBJ1-3
TGTGCCAGCAGTTCCGGCGGACCCTACGAGCAGTACTTC	CASSSGGPYEQYF	13	.	TRBV6-6	.	TRBJ2-7
TGTGCCAGCAGCTTGATTCAGGGGAGCAATGAAAAACTGTTTTTT	CASSLIQGSNEKLFF	15	.	TRBV5-6	.	TRBJ1-4
TGTGCCACCAGCAGGCAACGGATGAGCTCCTACGAGCAGTACTTC	CATSRQRMSSYEQYF	15	.	TRBV15	.	TRBJ2-7
TGTGCTAGCAGCCCTCGCGAGTTTGGATCCCGCAATGAGCAGTTCTTC	CASSPREFGSRNEQFF	16	.	TRBV7-7	.	TRBJ2-1
TGTGCCAGCAGCTCGCCACCCAGCTCATACGAGCAGTACTTC	CASSSPPSSYEQYF	14	.	TRBV5-6	.	TRBJ2-7
TGCAGCGTTGAGGACAGGGCCCGGTACAATGAGCAGTTCTTC	CSVEDRARYNEQFF	14	few	TRBV29-1	TRBD1	TRBJ2-1
TGTGCCAGCAAGGGACACACCTACGAGCAGTACTTC	CASKGHTYEQYF	12	.	TRBV2	.	TRBJ2-7
TGTGCCTGGAGTCGTAATGAGCAGTTCTTC	CAWSRNEQFF	10	.	TRBV30	.	TRBJ2-1
TGCGCCAGCAGCTTGGAGGCGGCTAATGAAAAACTGTTTTTT	CASSLEAANEKLFF	14	.	TRBV5-1	.	TRBJ1-4
TGCGCCAGCAGCTTGGGGGGACAGTCAATGAACACTGAAGCTTTCTTT	CASSLGGQSMNTEAFF	16	.	TRBV5-1	TRBD1	TRBJ1-1